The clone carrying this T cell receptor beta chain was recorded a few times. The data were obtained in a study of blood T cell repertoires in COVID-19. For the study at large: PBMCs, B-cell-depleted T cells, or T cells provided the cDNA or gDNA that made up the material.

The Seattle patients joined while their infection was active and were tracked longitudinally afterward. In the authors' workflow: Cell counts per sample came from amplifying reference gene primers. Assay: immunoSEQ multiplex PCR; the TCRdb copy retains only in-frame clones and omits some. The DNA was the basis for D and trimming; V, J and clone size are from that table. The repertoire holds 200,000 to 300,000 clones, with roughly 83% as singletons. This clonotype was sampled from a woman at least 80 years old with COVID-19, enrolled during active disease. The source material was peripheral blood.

In DNA, the CDR3 is TGTGCAAGTCGCCTGGACAGCCCCCAGTTGGGATCTGAAGCTTTCTTT. It translates to CASRLDSPQLGSEAFF. The chain couples TRBV12-2 to TRBJ1-1; TRBD1 was called by the table and not checked on the DNA. TRBV12-2 is classified as a pseudogene. There are 16 residues in the CDR3.